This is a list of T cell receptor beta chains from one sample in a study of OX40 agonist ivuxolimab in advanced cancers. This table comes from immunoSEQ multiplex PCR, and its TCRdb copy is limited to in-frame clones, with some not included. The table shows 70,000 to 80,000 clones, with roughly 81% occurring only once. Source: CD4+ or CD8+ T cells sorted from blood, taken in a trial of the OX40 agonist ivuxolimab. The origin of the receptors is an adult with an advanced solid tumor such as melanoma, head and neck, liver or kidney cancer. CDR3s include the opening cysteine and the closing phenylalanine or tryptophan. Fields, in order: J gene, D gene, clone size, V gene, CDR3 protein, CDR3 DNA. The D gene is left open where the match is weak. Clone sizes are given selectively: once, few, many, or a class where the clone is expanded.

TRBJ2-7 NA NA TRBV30 CAWSPDGYNYEQYF TGTGCCTGGAGCCCTGACGGGTACAACTACGAGCAGTACTTC
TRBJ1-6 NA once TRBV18 CASSPQGRVNSPLHF TGTGCCAGCTCACCACAGGGGCGAGTAAATTCACCCCTCCACTTT
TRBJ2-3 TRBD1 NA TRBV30 CAWSLRGQSTQYF TGTGCCTGGAGTCTCAGGGGGCAGAGTACGCAGTATTTT
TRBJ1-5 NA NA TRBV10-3 CAIRRDDNQPQHF TGTGCCATCCGGCGGGACGACAATCAGCCCCAGCATTTT
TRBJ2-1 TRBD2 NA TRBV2 CASSEGLAGYNEQFF TGTGCCAGCAGTGAGGGACTAGCGGGTTACAATGAGCAGTTCTTC
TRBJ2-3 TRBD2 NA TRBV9 CASSPGLSTDTQYF TGTGCCAGCAGCCCGGGACTATCCACAGATACGCAGTATTTT
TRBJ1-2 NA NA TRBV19 CASREYYGYTF TGTGCCAGCAGGGAATACTATGGCTACACCTTC
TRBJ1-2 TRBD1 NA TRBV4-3 CASSLTGTGLIYGYTF TGCGCCAGCAGCCTAACCGGGACAGGGCTGATCTATGGCTACACCTTC
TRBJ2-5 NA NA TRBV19 CASSREGAGEETQYF TGTGCCAGTAGTAGGGAGGGGGCAGGCGAAGAGACCCAGTACTTC
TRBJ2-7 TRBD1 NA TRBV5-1 CASRFGGTGLRYEQYF TGCGCCAGCAGATTTGGTGGGACAGGGTTAAGGTACGAGCAGTACTTC
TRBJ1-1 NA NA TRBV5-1 CATGPGDGRTEAFF TGCGCCACCGGCCCAGGGGATGGTCGGACTGAAGCTTTCTTT
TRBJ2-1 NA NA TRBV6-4 CASSDSDNNEQFF TGTGCCAGCAGTGACTCGGACAACAATGAGCAGTTCTTC
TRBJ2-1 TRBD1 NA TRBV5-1 CASSSQGAGRSNRGSYNEQFF TGCGCCAGCAGCTCACAGGGGGCAGGCCGGTCGAATAGAGGTAGCTACAATGAGCAGTTCTTC
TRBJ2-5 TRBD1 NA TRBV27 CASSRGQQKETQYF TGTGCCAGCAGTCGGGGACAGCAGAAAGAGACCCAGTACTTC
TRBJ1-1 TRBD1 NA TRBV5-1 CASNDSPGGETEAFF TGCGCCAGTAATGACTCCCCAGGGGGCGAAACTGAAGCTTTCTTT